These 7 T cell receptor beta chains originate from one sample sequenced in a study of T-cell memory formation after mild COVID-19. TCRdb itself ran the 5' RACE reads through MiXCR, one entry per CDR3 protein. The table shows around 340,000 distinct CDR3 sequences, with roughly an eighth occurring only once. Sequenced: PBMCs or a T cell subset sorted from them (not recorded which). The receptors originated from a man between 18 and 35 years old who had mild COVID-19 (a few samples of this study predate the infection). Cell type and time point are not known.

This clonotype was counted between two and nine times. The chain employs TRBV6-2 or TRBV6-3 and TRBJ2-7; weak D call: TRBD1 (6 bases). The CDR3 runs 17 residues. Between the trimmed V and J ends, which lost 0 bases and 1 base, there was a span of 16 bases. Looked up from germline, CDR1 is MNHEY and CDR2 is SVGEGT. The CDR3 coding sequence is TGTGCCAGCAGTTACTCGAGGGATGGACAGTTTTCCTACGAGCAGTACGTC. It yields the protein CASSYSRDGQFSYEQYV.

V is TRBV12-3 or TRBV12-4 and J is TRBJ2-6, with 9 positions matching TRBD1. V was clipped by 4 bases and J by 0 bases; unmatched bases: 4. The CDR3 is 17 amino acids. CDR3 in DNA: TGTGCCAGCAGTTCCTGGACAGGGGCCTCTGGGGCCAACGTCCTGACTTTC. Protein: CASSSWTGASGANVLTF.

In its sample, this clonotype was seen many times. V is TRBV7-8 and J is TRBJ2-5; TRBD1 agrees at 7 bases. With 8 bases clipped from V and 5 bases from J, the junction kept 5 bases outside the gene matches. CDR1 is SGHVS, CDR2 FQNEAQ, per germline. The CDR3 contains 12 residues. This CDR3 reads CASGRDSETQYF. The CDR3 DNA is TGTGCCAGCGGACGGGACAGTGAGACCCAGTACTTC.

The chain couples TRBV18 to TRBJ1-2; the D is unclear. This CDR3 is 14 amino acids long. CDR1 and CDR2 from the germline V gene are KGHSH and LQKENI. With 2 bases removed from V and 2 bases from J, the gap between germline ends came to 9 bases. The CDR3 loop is CASSPIDGNYGYTF. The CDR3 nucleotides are TGTGCCAGCTCACCAATCGACGGGAACTATGGCTACACCTTC. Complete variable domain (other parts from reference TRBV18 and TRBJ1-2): NAGVMQNPRHLVRRRGQEARLRCSPMKGHSHVYWYRQLPEEGLKFMVYLQKENIIDESGMPKERFSAEFPKEGPSILRIQQVVRGDSAAYFCASSPIDGNYGYTFGSGTRLTVV.

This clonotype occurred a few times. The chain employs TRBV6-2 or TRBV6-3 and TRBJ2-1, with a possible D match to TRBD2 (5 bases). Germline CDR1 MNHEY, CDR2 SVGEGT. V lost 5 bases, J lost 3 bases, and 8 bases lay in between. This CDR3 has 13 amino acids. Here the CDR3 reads CASSIRDYNEQFF. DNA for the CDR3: TGTGCCAGCAGTATCCGGGACTACAATGAGCAGTTCTTC.

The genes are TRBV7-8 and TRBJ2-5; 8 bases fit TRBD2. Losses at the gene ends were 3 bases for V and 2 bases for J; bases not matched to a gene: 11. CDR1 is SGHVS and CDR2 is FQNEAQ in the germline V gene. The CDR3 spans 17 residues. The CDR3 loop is CASSFPRGGLNQETQYF. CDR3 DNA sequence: TGTGCCAGCAGCTTCCCACGGGGGGGCCTCAATCAAGAGACCCAGTACTTC.

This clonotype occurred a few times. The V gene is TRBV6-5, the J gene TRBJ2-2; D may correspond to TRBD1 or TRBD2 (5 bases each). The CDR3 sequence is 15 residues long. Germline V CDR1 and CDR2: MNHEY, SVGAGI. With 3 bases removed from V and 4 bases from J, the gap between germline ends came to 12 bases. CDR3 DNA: TGTGCCAGCAGTTATGCACGGGGCGGCACCGGGGAGCTGTTTTTT. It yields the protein CASSYARGGTGELFF.